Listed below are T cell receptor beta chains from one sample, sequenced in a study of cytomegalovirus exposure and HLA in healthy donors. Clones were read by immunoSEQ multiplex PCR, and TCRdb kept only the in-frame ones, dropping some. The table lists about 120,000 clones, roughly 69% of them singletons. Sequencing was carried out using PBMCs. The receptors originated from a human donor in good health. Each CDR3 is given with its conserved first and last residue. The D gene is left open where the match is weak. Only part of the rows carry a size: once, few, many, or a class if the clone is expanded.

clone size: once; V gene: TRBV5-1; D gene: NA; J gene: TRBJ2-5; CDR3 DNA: TGCGCCAGCAGCTTGGCCGCAGGGGAGGAGACCCAGTACTTC; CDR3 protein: CASSLAAGEETQYF
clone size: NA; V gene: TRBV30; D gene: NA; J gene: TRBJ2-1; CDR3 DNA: TGTGCCTTTCGCCCCCCTAACTCCTACAATGAGCAGTTCTTC; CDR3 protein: CAFRPPNSYNEQFF
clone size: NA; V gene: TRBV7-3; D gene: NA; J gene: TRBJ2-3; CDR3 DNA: TGTGCCAGCAGCCATGGGGGGGGGCGAAGCACAGATACGCAGTATTTT; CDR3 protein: CASSHGGGRSTDTQYF
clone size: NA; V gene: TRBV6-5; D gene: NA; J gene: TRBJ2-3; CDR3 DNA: TGTGCCAGCAGTTACGGGAGTAGCGCAGATACGCAGTATTTT; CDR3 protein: CASSYGSSADTQYF
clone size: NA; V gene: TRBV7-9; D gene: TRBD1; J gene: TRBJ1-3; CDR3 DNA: TGTGCCAGCACCATAGGGACAGCCGGAAACACCATATATTTT; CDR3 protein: CASTIGTAGNTIYF
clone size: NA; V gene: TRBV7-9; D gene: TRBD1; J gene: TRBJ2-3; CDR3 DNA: TGTGCCAGCACCAACAGGGGGGCGGCAGATACGCAGTATTTT; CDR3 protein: CASTNRGAADTQYF
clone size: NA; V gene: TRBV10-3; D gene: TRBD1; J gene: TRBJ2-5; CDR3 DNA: TGTGCCACCCAGGGGGTACCCCAAGAGACCCAGTACTTC; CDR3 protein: CATQGVPQETQYF
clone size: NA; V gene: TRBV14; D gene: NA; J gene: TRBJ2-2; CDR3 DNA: TGTGCCAGCAGCCAGATTTTGGGGGCCGGCACCGGGGAGCTGTTTTTT; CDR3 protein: CASSQILGAGTGELFF
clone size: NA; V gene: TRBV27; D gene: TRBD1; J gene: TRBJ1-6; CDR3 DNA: TGTGCCAGCAGTTTCGGGACAGTAAATTCACCCCTCCACTTT; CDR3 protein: CASSFGTVNSPLHF
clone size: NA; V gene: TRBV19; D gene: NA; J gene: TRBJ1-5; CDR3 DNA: TGTGCCAGTAGTATAGATCGGAAGAGGGACTCTCGCAATCAGCCCCAGCATTTT; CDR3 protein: CASSIDRKRDSRNQPQHF
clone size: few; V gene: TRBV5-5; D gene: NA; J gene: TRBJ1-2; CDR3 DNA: TGTGCCAGCAGCTTGTCCGAGGGAAAGGCCTTC; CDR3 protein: CASSLSEGKAF
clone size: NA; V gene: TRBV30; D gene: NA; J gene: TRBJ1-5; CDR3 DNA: TGTGCCTGGTCCGGGGAGGGAAATCAGCCCCAGCATTTT; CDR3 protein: CAWSGEGNQPQHF
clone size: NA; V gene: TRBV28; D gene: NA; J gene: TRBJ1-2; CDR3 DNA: TGTGCAACCCGGGGGGGGGAACCCAAAGGGGGTGGCTACACCTTC; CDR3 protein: CATRGGEPKGGGYTF
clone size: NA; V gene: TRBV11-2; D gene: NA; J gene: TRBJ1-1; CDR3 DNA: TGTGCCAGCAGCTCTAGGGGCCAGGCCTATGAAGCTTTCTTT; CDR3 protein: CASSSRGQAYEAFF
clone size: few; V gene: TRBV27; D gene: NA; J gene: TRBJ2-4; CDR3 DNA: TGTGCCAGCAGTTATTATGGTCCAGGGGACATTCAGTACTTC; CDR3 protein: CASSYYGPGDIQYF
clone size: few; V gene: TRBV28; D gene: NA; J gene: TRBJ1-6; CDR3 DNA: TGTGCCAGCAGCCCCAGCTCCTATAATTCACCCCTCCACTTT; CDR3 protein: CASSPSSYNSPLHF
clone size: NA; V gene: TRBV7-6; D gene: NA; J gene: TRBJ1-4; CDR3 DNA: TGTGCCAGCAGCTTAGACCTGGCAGGGTCAACTAATGAAAAACTGTTTTTT; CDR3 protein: CASSLDLAGSTNEKLFF
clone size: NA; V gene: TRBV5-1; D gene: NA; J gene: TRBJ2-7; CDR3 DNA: TGCGCCAGCAGCTATGACAGGATGAACGAGCAGTACTTC; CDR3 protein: CASSYDRMNEQYF
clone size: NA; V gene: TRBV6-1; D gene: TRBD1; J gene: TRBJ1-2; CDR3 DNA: TGTGCCAGCGGCTGGGACAGGAAAGGGCATGGCTACACCTTC; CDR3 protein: CASGWDRKGHGYTF
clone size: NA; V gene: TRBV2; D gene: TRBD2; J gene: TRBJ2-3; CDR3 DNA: TGTGCCAATAGCGGGGGGGCAGCAGATACGCAGTATTTT; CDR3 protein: CANSGGAADTQYF
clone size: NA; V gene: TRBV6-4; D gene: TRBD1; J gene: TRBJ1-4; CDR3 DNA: TGTGCCAGCAGCTCGGACAGGGGTGAAAAACTGTTTTTT; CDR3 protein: CASSSDRGEKLFF
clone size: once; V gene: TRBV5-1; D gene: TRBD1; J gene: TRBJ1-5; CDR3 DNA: TGCGCCAGCAGCCCGACCGGGACAGGGGGCAATCAGCCCCAGCATTTT; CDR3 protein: CASSPTGTGGNQPQHF
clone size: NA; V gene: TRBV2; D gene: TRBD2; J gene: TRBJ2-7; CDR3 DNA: TGTGCCAGCAGTGAAGCCGGGGGGAGAAGGGACGAGCAGTACTTC; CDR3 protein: CASSEAGGRRDEQYF
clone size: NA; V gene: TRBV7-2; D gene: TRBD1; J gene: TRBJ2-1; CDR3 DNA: TGTGCCAGCAGCTTACAACACAGGGGTTATGAGCAGTTCTTC; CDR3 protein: CASSLQHRGYEQFF
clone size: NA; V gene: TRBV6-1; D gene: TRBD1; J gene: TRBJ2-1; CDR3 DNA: TGTGCCAGCATCTCGACAGGGGTGCAGTTCTTC; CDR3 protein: CASISTGVQFF
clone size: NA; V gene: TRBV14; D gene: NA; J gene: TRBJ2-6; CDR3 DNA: TGTGCCAGCAGCCTGTCAGGGGATTTAAGCTCTGGGGCCAACGTCCTGACTTTC; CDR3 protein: CASSLSGDLSSGANVLTF
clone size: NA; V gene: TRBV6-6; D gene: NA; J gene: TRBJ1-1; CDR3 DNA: TGTGCCAGCAGGGCTGACAGATTGAACACTGAAGCTTTCTTT; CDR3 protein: CASRADRLNTEAFF
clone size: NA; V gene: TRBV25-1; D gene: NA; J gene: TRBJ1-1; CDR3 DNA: TGTGCCAGCAGTGTCGGGATAAACACTGAAGCTTTCTTT; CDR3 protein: CASSVGINTEAFF
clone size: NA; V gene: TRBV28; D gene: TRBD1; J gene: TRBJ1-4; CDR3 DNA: TGTGCCAGCAGTTTATACGGGACAGGAACTAATGAAAAACTGTTTTTT; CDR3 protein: CASSLYGTGTNEKLFF
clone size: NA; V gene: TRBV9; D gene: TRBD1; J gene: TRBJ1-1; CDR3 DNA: TGTGCCAGCAGCCCCGGACAGGACCGTGAAGCTTTCTTT; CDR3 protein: CASSPGQDREAFF
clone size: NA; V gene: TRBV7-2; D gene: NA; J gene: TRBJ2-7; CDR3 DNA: TGTGCCAGCAGCTCGCCCGGGAGTATGACCTACGAGCAGTACTTC; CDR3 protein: CASSSPGSMTYEQYF
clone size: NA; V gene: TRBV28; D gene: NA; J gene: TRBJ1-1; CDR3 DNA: TGTGCCAGCAGTCCCTATTCGGGAACTGAAGCTTTCTTT; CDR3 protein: CASSPYSGTEAFF
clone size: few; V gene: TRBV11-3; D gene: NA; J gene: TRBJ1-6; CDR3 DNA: TGTGCCAGCAGCTTAGATCCAGTCTCACCCCTCCACTTT; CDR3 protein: CASSLDPVSPLHF
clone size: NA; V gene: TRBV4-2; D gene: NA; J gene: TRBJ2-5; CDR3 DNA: TGTGCCAGCAGCCGTTTGGGGCAGGGGTCTCTGGAGACCCAGTACTTC; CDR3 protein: CASSRLGQGSLETQYF
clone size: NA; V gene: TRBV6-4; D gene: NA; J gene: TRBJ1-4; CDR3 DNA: TGTGCCAGCCTCTTCGGTCGAAGCGGGGAAAAACTGTTTTTT; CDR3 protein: CASLFGRSGEKLFF
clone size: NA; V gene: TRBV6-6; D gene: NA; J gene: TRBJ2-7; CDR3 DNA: TGTGCCAGCAGCCACCTAAAGGGGTACGAGCAGTACTTC; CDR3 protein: CASSHLKGYEQYF
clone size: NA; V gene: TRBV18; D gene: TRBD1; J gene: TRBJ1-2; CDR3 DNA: TGTGCCAGCTCACCAAGGGACAGGGACCATGGCTACACCTTC; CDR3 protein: CASSPRDRDHGYTF
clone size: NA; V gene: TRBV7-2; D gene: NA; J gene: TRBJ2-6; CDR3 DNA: TGTGCCAGCAGCTTAGAGTCGCACGGCTCTGGGGCCAACGTCCTGACTTTC; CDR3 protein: CASSLESHGSGANVLTF
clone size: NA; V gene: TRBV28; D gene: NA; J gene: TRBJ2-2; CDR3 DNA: TGTGCCAGCACCATCCTGAGAGGGAACACCGGGGAGCTGTTTTTT; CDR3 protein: CASTILRGNTGELFF
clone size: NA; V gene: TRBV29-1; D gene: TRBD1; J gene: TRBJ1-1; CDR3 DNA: TGCAGCTGCCCGGACAGGGGGCTTTCTGAAGCTTTCTTT; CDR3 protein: CSCPDRGLSEAFF
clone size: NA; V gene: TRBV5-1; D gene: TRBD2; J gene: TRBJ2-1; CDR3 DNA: TGCGCCAGCAGCTTGGGGACTAGCGGGAGGGCCGCCACGCAGTTCTTC; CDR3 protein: CASSLGTSGRAATQFF
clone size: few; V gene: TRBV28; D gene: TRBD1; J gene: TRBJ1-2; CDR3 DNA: TGTGCCAGCAGTTTAGGGACAGGGACCCTCTATGGCTACACCTTC; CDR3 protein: CASSLGTGTLYGYTF